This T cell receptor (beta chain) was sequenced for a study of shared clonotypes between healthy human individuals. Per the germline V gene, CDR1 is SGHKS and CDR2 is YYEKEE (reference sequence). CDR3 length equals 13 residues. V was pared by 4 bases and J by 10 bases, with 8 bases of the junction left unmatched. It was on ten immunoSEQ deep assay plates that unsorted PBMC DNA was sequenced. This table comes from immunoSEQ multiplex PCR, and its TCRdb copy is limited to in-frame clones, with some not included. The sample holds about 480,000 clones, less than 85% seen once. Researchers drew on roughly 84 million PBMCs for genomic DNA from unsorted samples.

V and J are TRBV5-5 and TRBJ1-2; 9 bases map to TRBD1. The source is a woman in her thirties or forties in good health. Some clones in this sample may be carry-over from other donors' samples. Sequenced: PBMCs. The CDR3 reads CASSIGTGRYYTF. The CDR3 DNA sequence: TGTGCCAGCAGCATAGGGACAGGGCGATACTACACCTTC.